The sequence of this TCR beta chain was determined in a study of cytomegalovirus exposure and HLA in healthy donors. Broader study findings: Using the classifier, cytomegalovirus status was reportedly diagnosed with high specificity and sensitivity. Altogether, about 160 TCR beta chains were recorded as cytomegalovirus-associated. Three chains linked to CMV were shown in vitro to be specific for CMV antigens.

The germline gives CDR1 MNHEY, CDR2 SMNVEV (reference sequence). This CDR3 is built from 11 residues. V dropped 3 bases and J dropped 15 bases, with 12 bases sitting between them. The donors were in the approximately 120-subject validation cohort; that cohort was separate from the roughly 730-subject first cohort. Libraries were prepared by immunoSEQ multiplex PCR; TCRdb keeps only in-frame clonotypes and omits some of them. Here the sample spans 150,000 to 200,000 clones, more than 75% being singletons. About this clone itself: What it recognizes is unknown.

This chain connects TRBV27 to TRBJ2-1; D ambiguous. The receptor comes from a man aged 18 to 30 in good health and CMV-seropositive. The sample comprised PBMCs. The CDR3 sequence is CASSFVGRGFF. The CDR3 DNA follows: TGTGCCAGCAGTTTCGTGGGTCGCGGGTTCTTC.